This T cell receptor beta chain was found in a study of T cell repertoires in cytomegalovirus infection. Looking at the study overall: Selection of CMV epitopes for the study included recently identified HLA-C-restricted and well-studied HLA-B-restricted ones. CMV infection together with matching HLA type was indicated by public TCR beta signatures. Notes on the study in general: The study found HLA-C-restricted CMV-specific TCR beta clonotypes dominating the ex vivo response. There were carriers of CMV plus the relevant HLA, and cumulative public TCR beta family frequency identified them.

Turning to this clonotype: Antigen specificity is unknown.

The CDR3 sequence is 17 residues long. V lost 0 bases to trimming and J lost 0 bases, with 13 bases between them. Per the germline V gene, CDR1 is SGHDT and CDR2 is YYEEEE. TCRdb passed the reads through MiXCR, listing each CDR3 protein once. The table has roughly 220,000 distinct CDR3 sequences, approximately 38% seen once; the top ten hold more than 50%. The clonotype was recovered from a human donor in good health (CMV status not recorded). Some clones in this sample may be carry-over from other donors' samples. The rearrangement joins TRBV5-6 to TRBJ1-3, with D hard to call. This specimen was CD8+ T cells from cultured PBMCs, taken from culture after CMV antigen stimulation. The CDR3 loop reads CASSLDSHTYSGNTIYF. The CDR3 coding sequence is TGTGCCAGCAGCTTGGACAGCCACACTTACTCTGGAAACACCATATATTTT.